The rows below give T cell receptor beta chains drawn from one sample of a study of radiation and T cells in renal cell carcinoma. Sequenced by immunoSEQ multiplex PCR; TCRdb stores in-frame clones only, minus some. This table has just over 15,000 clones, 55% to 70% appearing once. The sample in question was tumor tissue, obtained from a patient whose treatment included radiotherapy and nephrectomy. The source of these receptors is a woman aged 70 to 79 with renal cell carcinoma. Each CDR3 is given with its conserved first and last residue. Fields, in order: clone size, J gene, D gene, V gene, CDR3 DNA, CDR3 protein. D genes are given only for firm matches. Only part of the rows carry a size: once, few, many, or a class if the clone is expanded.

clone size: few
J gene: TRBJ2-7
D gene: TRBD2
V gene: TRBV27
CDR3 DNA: TGTGCCAGCAGTTTAAGGCTAGCGGGCTACTACGAGCAGTACTTC
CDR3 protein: CASSLRLAGYYEQYF

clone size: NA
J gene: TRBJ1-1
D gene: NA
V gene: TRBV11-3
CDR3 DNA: TGTGCCAGCAGCTTAGATGAAGGAGCTGAAGCTTTCTTT
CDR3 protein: CASSLDEGAEAFF

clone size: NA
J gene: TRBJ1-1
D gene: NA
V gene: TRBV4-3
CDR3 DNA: TGCGCCAGCAGCCAAGACCCCCAACCGAACACTGAAGCTTTCTTT
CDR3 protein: CASSQDPQPNTEAFF

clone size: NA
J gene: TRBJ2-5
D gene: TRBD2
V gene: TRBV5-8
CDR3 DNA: TGTGCCAGCAGCTCCGGGACTAGCGGGAGTTGGCAAGAGACCCAGTACTTC
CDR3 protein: CASSSGTSGSWQETQYF

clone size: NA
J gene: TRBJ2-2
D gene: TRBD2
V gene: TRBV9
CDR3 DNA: TGTGCCAGCAGCGCAACTAGCGGGGGTGACACCGGGGAGCTGTTTTTT
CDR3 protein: CASSATSGGDTGELFF

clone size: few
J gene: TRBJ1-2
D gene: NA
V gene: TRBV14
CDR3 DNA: TGTGCCAGCAGCCAAGGAGTAGGGGTTTATGGCTACACCTTC
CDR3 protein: CASSQGVGVYGYTF

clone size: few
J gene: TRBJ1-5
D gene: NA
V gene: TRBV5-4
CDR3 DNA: TGTGCCAGCAGCTTGGGGGGAATCAATCAGCCCCAGCATTTT
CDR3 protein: CASSLGGINQPQHF

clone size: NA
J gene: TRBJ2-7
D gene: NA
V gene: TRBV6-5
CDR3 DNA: TGTGCCAGCAGTTTGGGATCGGGCCTATACGAGCAGTACTTC
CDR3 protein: CASSLGSGLYEQYF

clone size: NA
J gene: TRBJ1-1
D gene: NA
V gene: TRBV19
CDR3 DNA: TGTGCCAGTATGCAAAAAGGGGGCACTGAAGCTTTCTTT
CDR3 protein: CASMQKGGTEAFF

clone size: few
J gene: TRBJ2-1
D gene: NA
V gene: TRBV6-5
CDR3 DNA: TGTGCCAGCACCAGCCAGGGCAATGAGCAGTTCTTC
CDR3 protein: CASTSQGNEQFF

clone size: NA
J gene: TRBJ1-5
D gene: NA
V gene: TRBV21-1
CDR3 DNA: TGTGCCAGCAGTTTCTCTCTCACGGGTAGCAATCAGCCCCAGCATTTT
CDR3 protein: CASSFSLTGSNQPQHF

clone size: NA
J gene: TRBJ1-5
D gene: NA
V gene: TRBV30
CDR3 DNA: TGTGCCTGGAGTCCAGATAGCAATCAGCCCCAGCATTTT
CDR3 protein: CAWSPDSNQPQHF

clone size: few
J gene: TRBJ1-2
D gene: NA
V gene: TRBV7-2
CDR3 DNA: TGTGCCAGCAGCTTAGCGGCTGATGATGGCTACACCTTC
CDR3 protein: CASSLAADDGYTF

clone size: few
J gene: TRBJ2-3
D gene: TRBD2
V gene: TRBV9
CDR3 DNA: TGTGCCAGCAGCGTCGGAGCGGGACCCACAGATACGCAGTATTTT
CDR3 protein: CASSVGAGPTDTQYF

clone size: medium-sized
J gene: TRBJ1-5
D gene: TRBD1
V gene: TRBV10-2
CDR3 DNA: TGCGCCAGCAGTGAGGCCGGGACAGCAAATCAGCCCCAGCATTTT
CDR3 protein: CASSEAGTANQPQHF

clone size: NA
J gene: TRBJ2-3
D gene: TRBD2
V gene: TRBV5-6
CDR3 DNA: TGTGCCAGCAGCGGAGAAACCCCTAGCGGGAGGACAGATACGCAGTATTTT
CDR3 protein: CASSGETPSGRTDTQYF

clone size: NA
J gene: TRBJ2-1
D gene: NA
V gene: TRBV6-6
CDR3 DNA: TGTGCCAGCAGTTACTCAAGGGACCGAAACAATGAGCAGTTCTTC
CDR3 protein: CASSYSRDRNNEQFF

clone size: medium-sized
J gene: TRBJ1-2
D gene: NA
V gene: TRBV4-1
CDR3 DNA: TGCGCCAGCAGCCAAGGGGGCCTGTTTCGCTACACCTTC
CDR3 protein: CASSQGGLFRYTF

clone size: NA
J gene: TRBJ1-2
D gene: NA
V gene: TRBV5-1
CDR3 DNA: TGTGCCAGCAGCTCTACAGGAGCGACTAACTATGGCTACACCTTC
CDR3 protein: CASSSTGATNYGYTF

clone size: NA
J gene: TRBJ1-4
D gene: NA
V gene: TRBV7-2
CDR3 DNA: TGTGCCAGCAGCATGGGCTCCGCAACTAATGAAAAACTGTTTTTT
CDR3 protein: CASSMGSATNEKLFF

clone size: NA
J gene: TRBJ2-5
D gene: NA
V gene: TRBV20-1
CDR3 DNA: TGCAGTGCTGGACCCGGGGAGACCCAGTACTTC
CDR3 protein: CSAGPGETQYF

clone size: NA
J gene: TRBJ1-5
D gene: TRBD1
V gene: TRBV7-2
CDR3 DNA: TGTGCCAGCAGCGTGGACAGGGGTGGTCAGCCCCAGCATTTT
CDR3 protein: CASSVDRGGQPQHF

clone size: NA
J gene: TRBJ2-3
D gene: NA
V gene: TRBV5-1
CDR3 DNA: TGCGCCAGCAGCGACCCACAGGGAACAGATACGCAGTATTTT
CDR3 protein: CASSDPQGTDTQYF

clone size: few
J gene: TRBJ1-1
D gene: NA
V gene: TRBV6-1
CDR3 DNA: TGTGCCAGCCAAGGACAGTCGAACACTGAAGCTTTCTTT
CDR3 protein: CASQGQSNTEAFF

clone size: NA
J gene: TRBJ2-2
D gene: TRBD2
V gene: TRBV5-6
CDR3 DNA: TGTGCCAGCAGCGGGGGACTAGCTGACACCGGGGAGCTGTTTTTT
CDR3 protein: CASSGGLADTGELFF

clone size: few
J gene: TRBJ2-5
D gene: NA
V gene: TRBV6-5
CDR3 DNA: TGTGCCAGCAGTTACGAGGGACCCCAAGAGACCCAGTACTTC
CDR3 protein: CASSYEGPQETQYF

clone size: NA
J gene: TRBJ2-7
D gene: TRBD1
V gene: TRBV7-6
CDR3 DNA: TGTGCCAGCAGCTTTGGGACAGGCCGCGACGAGCAGTACTTC
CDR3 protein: CASSFGTGRDEQYF

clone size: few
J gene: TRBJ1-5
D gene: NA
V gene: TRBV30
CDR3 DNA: TGTGCCTGGAGTGTATCTGGGAGCAATCAGCCCCAGCATTTT
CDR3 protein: CAWSVSGSNQPQHF

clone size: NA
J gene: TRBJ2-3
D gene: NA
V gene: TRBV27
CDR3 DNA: TGTGCCAGCAAGGTGGGGTTTACCCCCACAGATACGCAGTATTTT
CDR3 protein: CASKVGFTPTDTQYF

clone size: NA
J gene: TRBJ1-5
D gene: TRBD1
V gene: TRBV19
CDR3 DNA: TGTGCCAGTAGCTTCGACAGGGACCAGCCCCAGCATTTT
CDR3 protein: CASSFDRDQPQHF

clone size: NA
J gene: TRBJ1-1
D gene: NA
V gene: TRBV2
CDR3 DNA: TGTGCCAGCAGGGGCGGGGTAGTCACTGAAGCTTTCTTT
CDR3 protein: CASRGGVVTEAFF

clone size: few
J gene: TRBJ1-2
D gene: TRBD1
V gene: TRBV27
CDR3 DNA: TGTGCCAGCAGTCCGGACAGGGGTGGTAACTATGGCTACACCTTC
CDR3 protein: CASSPDRGGNYGYTF

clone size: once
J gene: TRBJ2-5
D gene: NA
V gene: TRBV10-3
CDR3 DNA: TGTGCCATCAAGGACAGCAACCAAGAGACCCAGTACTTC
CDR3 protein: CAIKDSNQETQYF

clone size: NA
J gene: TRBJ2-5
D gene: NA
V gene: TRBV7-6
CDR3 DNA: TGTGCCAGCAGCCAAAGACATTGGGGGGAGACCCAGTACTTC
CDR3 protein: CASSQRHWGETQYF

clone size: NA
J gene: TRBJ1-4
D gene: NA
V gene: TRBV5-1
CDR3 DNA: TGCGCCAGCAGCGACCCGGGAGGGACTAATGAAAAACTGTTTTTT
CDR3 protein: CASSDPGGTNEKLFF

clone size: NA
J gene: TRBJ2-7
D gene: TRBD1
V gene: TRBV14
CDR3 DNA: TGTGCCAGCAGCAACCGGGACAGGGGTTTTGAGCAGTACTTC
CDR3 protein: CASSNRDRGFEQYF

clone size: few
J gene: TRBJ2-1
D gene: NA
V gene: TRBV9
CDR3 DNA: TGTGCCAGCAGCGTAGCTACGGCAGGGCGCAATGAGCAGTTCTTC
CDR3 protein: CASSVATAGRNEQFF

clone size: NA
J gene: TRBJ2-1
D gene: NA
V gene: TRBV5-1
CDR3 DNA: TGCGCCAGCACCTTCCAAATTCGAGGCAATGAGCAGTTCTTC
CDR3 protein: CASTFQIRGNEQFF

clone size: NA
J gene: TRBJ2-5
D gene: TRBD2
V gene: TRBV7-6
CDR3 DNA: TGTGCCAGCAGTCAGGAGCGGGGGGTCGAGACCCAGTACTTC
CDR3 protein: CASSQERGVETQYF

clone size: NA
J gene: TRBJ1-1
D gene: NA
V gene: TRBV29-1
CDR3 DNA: TGCAGCGTAAAAGCGGTGAACACTGAAGCTTTCTTT
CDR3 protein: CSVKAVNTEAFF

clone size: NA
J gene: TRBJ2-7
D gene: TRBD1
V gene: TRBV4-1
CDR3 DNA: TGCGCCAGCAGCCAAGATCGGACAGGGGCTGACGAGCAGTACTTC
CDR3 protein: CASSQDRTGADEQYF

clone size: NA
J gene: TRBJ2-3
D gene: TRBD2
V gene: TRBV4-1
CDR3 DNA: TGCGCCAGCAGCCAAATGGGACTAGCGGGGGCAGATACGCAGTATTTT
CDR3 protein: CASSQMGLAGADTQYF

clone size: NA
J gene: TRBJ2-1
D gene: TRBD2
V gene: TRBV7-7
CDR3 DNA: TGTGCCAGCAGCTTAGACTTTTCCGGGACTAGCGGGTACAATGAGCAGTTCTTC
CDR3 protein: CASSLDFSGTSGYNEQFF

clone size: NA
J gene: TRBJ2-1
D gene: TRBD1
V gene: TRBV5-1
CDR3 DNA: TGCGCCAGCAGCGGATGGACAGGCAGAAGGTACAATGAGCAGTTCTTC
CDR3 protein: CASSGWTGRRYNEQFF

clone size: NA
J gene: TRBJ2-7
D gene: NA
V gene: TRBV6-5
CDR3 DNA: TGTGCCAGCAGTTACTCACGGGCGGCAGGAGCCTACGAGCAGTACTTC
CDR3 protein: CASSYSRAAGAYEQYF

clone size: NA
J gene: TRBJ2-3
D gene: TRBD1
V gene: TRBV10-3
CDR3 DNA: TGTGCCATCAACAGGGGCCCTAGCACAGATACGCAGTATTTT
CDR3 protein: CAINRGPSTDTQYF

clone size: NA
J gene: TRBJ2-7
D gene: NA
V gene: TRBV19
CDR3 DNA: TGTGCCAGTAGTATAGAGGGGACCGGCGAGCAGTACTTC
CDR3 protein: CASSIEGTGEQYF

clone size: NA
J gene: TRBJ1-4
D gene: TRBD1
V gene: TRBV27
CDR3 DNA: TGTGCCAGCAGTCCCATCCTGGGGACAGCAGTTAATGAAAAACTGTTTTTT
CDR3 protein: CASSPILGTAVNEKLFF

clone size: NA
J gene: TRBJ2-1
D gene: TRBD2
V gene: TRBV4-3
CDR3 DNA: TGCGCCAGCAGCCAAGATTTCGGGAGGGCCGCCGAGCAGTTCTTC
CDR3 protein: CASSQDFGRAAEQFF

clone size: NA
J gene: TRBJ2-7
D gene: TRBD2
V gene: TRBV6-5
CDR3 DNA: TGTGCCAGCAGGCCGGGATCCGGGGGGTCCGAGCAGTACTTC
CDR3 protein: CASRPGSGGSEQYF

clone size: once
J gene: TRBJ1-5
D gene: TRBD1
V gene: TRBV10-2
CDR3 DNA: TGCGCCAGCAGTGAGACAGGGGGAGGTCAGCCCCAGCATTTT
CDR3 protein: CASSETGGGQPQHF

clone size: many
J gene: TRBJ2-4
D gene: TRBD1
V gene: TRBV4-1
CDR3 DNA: TGCGCCAGCAGTTTCTCCGGGACAGGGGAAAACATTCAGTACTTC
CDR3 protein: CASSFSGTGENIQYF

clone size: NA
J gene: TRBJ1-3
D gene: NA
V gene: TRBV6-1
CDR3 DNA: TGTGCCAGCAGTGAAAGGACCTCTGGAAACACCATATATTTT
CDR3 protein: CASSERTSGNTIYF

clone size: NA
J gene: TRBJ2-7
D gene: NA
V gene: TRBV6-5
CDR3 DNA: TGTGCCAGCAGTTACTCGAAGGTCAGAAGGGACCACGAGCAGTACTTC
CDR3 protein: CASSYSKVRRDHEQYF

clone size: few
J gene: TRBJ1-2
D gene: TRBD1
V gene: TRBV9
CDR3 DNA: TGTGCCAGCAGCGTGGACAGGGGACACTATGGCTACACCTTC
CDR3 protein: CASSVDRGHYGYTF

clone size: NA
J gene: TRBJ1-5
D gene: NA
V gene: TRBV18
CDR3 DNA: TGTGCCAGCTCACCCGAGTCTGGGAATCAGCCCCAGCATTTT
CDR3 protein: CASSPESGNQPQHF

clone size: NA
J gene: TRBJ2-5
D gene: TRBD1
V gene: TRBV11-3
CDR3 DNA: TGTGCCAGCAGCTCCCTCCCGATCGGACAGGGGGCTGAGACCCAGTACTTC
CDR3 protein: CASSSLPIGQGAETQYF

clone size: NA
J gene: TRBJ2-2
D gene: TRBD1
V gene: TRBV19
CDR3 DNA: TGTGCCAGTAGTACAAGACAGGGGAGCACCGGGGAGCTGTTTTTT
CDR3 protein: CASSTRQGSTGELFF

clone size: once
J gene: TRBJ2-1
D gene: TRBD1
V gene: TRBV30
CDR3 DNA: TGTGCCTGGAGTAAAACGGGCAGGGGGTCCTACAATGAGCAGTTCTTC
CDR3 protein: CAWSKTGRGSYNEQFF